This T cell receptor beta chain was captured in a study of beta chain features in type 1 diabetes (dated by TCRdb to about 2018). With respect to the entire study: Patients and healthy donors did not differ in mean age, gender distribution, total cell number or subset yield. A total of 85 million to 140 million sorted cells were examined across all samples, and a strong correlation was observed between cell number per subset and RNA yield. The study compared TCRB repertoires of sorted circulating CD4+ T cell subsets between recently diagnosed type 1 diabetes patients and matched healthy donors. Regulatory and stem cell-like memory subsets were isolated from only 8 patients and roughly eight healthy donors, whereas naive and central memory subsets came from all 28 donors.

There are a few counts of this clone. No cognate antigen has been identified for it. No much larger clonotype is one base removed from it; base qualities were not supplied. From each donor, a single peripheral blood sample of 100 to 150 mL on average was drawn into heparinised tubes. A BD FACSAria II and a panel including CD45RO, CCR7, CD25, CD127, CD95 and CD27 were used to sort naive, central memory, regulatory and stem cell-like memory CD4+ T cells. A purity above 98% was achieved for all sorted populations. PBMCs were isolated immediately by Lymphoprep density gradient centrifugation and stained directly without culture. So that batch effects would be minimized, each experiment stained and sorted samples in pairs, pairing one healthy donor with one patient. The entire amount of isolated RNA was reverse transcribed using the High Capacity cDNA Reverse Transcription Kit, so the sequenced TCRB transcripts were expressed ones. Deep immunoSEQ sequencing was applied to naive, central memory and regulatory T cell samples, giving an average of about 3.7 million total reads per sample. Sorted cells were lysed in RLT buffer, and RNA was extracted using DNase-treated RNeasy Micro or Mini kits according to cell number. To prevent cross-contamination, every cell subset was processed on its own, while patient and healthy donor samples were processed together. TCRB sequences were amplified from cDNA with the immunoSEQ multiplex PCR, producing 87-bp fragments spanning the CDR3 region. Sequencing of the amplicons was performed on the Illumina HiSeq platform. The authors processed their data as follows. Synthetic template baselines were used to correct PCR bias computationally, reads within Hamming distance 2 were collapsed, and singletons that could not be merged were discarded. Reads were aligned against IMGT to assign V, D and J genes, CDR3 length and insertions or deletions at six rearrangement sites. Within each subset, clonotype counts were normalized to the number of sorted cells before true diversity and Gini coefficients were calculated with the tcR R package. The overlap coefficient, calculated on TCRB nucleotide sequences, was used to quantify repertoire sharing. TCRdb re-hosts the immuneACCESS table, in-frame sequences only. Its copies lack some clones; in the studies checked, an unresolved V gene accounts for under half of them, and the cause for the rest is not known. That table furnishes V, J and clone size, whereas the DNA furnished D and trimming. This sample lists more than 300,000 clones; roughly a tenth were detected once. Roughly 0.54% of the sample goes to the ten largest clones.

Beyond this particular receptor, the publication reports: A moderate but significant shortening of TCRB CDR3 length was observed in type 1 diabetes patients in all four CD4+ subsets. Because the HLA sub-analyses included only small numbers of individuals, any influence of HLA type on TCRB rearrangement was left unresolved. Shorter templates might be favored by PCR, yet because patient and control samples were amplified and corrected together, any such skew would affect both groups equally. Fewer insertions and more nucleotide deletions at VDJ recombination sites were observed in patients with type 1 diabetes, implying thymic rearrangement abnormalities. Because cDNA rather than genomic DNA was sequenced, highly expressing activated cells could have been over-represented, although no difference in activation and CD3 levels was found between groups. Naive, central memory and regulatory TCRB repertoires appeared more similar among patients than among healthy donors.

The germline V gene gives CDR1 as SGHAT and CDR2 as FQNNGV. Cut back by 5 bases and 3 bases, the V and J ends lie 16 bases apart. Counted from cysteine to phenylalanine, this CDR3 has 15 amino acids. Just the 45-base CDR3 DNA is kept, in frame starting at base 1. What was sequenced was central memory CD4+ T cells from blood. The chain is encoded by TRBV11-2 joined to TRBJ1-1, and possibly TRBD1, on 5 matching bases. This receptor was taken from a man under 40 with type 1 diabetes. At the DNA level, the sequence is TGTGCCAGCAGCCCAAGATGGGGAGGGGACACTGAAGCTTTCTTT. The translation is CASSPRWGGDTEAFF.